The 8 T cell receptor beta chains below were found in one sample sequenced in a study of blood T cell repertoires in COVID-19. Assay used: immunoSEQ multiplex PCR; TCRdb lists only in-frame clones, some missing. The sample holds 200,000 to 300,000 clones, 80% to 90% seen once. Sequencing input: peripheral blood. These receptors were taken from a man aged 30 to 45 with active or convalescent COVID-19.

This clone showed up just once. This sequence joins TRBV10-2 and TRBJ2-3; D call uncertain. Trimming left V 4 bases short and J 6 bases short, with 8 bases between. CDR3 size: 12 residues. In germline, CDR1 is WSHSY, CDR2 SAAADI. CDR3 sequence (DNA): TGCGCCAGCAGTGTCAACTCCGATACGCAGTATTTT. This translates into CASSVNSDTQYF.

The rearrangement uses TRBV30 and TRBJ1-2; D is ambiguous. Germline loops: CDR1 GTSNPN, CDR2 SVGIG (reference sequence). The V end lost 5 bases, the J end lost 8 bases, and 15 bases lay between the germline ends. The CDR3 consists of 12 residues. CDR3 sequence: CAWSHWALGYTF. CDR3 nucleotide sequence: TGTGCCTGGTCGCACTGGGCTCTAGGCTACACCTTC.

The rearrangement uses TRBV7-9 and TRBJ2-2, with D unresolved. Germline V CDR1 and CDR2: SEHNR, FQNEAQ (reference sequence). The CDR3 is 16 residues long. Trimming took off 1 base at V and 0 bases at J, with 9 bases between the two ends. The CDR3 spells CASSLVAAANTGELFF. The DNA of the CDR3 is TGTGCCAGCAGCTTAGTCGCGGCCGCGAACACCGGGGAGCTGTTTTTT.

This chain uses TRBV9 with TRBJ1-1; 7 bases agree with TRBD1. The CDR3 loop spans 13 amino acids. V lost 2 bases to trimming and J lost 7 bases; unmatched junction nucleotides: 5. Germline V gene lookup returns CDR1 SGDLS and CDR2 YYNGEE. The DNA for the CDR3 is TGTGCCAGCAGCGTCGGGACAGTCGATGAAGCTTTCTTT. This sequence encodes CASSVGTVDEAFF.

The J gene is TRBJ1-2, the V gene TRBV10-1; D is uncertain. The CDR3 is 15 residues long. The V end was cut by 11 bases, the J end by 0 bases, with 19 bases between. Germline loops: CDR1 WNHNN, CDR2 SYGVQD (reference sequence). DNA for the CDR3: TGCGCCCCCCAACTACCCGGCAAAGCTAACTATGGCTACACCTTC. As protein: CAPQLPGKANYGYTF.

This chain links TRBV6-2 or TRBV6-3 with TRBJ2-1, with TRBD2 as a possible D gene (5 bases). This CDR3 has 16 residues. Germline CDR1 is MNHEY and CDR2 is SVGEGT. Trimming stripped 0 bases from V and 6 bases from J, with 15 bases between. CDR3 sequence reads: CASSYSAIRGANEQFF. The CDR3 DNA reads TGTGCCAGCAGTTACTCGGCAATTCGGGGTGCCAATGAGCAGTTCTTC.

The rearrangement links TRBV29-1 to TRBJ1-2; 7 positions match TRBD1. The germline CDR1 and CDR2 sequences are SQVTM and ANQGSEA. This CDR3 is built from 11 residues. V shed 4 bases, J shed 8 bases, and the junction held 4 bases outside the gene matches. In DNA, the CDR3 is TGCAGCGTTGTCCAGGGACAGGGCTACACCTTC. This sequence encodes CSVVQGQGYTF. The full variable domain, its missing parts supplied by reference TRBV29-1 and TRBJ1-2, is SAVISQKPSRDICQRGTSLTIQCQVDSQVTMMFWYRQQPGQSLTLIATANQGSEATYESGFVIDKFPISRPNLTFSTLTVSNMSPEDSSIYLCSVVQGQGYTFGSGTRLTVV.

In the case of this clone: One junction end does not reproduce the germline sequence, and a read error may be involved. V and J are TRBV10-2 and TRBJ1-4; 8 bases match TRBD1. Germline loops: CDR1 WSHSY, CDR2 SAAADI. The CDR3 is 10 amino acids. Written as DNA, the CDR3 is TGCGCCACCCGGGACAGGTCCCTGATTTTT. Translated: CATRDRSLIF.